Shown below are 8 T cell receptor beta chains from a single sample sequenced in a study of blood T cells in healthy people across ages. The use of a sample-barcoded 5' primer and a J-beta primer mix characterized a second PCR of about 7 to 12 cycles. MiXCR, applied by TCRdb to the 5' RACE reads, yields one record per CDR3 protein. The data contain hundreds of thousands of distinct CDR3 sequences, over 45% of them singletons. The sequencing sample was made of blood. Receptor source: a man aged 30-40 years in good health.

This clonotype has only a few counts. J is TRBJ2-4 and V is TRBV5-1; either TRBD1 or TRBD2 may supply D (6 bases each). This CDR3 region has 15 residues. In germline, CDR1 is SGHRS, CDR2 YFSETQ. V was pared by 5 bases and J by 4 bases, with 16 bases between. The CDR3 sequence: CASRAEGGRKNIQYF. The CDR3 DNA is TGCGCCAGCAGGGCCGAAGGGGGGCGGAAAAACATTCAGTACTTC.

The V call is TRBV3-1, the J call TRBJ1-2; maybe TRBD1 (5 bases). Trimming cost V 5 bases and J 4 bases, with 14 bases left between them. CDR3 length: 14 residues. Looked up from germline, CDR1 is LGHDT and CDR2 is YNNKEL (reference sequence). The CDR3 sequence is CASSATDRPYGYTF. The CDR3 DNA reads TGTGCCAGCAGCGCTACTGACAGACCCTATGGCTACACCTTC.

V is TRBV6-6 and J is TRBJ1-1, with unresolved D. Germline assignment: CDR1 MNHNY and CDR2 SVGAGI (reference sequence). With 4 bases removed from V and 1 base from J, the gap between germline ends came to 13 bases. The CDR3 covers 15 residues. DNA for the CDR3: TGTGCCAGCAGTTCTTCCCCCCGAGGGAACACTGAAGCTTTCTTT. This encodes CASSSSPRGNTEAFF.

In this sample, this clonotype turned up a few times. The rearrangement links TRBV12-3 or TRBV12-4 to TRBJ2-3; D gene ambiguous. The V end lost 5 bases, the J end lost 0 bases, and 12 bases lay between the germline ends. The CDR3 has 15 residues. CDR3 nucleotides: TGTGCCAGCAGTGCCATGAGTTTGAGCACAGATACGCAGTATTTT. Translation: CASSAMSLSTDTQYF.

J is TRBJ2-4 and V is TRBV20-1, with TRBD1 matching over 8 bases. Judging by the DNA end, TRBJ2-7 fits better; the J call may be wrong. Germline loops: CDR1 DFQATT, CDR2 SNEGSKA (reference sequence). The CDR3 is 16 residues long. DNA of the CDR3: TGCAGTGCTAGACCCCTACAGGGGGGAATTTCCTACGAGCAGTACTTC. This gives the protein CSARPLQGGISYEQYF.

The chain is built from TRBV3-1 and TRBJ2-7, with D possibly being TRBD1 (6 bases). CDR3 size: 15 residues. Germline CDR1 and CDR2: LGHDT and YNNKEL (reference sequence). V was shortened by 6 bases and J by 2 bases, with 17 bases between the two germline ends. The CDR3, as DNA: TGTGCCAGCAGTCTTGGGATATCAGGGGCCTACGAGCAGTACTTC. It codes for CASSLGISGAYEQYF.

V usage is TRBV9 and J usage is TRBJ2-1, with D perhaps TRBD1 (5 bases). Germline values: CDR1 SGDLS, CDR2 YYNGEE. V was cut by 0 bases and J by 8 bases, with 9 bases left in between. This CDR3 has 13 residues. The CDR3 sequence: CASSVGLGDEQFF. The CDR3 nucleotides are TGTGCCAGCAGCGTAGGGTTAGGGGATGAGCAGTTCTTC.

This chain joins TRBV5-4 and TRBJ2-3, with a weak D call TRBD1 (5 bases). This CDR3 spans 17 amino acids. Germline-derived CDR1 and CDR2 are SGHNT and YYREEE (reference sequence). The V end was cut by 4 bases, the J end by 6 bases, with 24 bases between. CDR3 sequence (DNA): TGTGCCAGCAGCGGAGCAGGGCCACTTAGACGCGCCGATACGCAGTATTTT. Protein product: CASSGAGPLRRADTQYF.